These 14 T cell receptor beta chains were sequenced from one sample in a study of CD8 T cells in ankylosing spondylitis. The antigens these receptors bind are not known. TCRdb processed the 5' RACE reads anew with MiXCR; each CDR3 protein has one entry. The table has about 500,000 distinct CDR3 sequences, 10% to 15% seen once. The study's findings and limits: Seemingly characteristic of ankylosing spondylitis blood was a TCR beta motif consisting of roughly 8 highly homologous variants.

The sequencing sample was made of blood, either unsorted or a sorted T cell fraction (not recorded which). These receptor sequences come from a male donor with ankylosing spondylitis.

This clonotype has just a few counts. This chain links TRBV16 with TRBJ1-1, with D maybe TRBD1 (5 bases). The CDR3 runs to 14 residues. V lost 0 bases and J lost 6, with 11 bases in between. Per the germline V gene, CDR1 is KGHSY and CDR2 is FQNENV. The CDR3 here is CASSQSRGGAEAFF. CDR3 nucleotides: TGTGCCAGCAGCCAATCGCGCGGGGGGGCTGAAGCTTTCTTT.

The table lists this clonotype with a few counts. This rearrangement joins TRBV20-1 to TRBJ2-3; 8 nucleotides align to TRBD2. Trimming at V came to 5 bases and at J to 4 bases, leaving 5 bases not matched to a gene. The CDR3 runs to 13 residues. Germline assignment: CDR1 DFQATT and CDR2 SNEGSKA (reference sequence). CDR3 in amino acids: CSAHGLASDTQYF. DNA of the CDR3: TGCAGTGCTCACGGACTAGCATCAGATACGCAGTATTTT.

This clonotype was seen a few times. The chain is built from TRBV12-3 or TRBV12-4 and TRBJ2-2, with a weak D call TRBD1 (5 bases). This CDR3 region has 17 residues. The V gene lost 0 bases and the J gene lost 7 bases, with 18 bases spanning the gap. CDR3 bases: TGTGCCAGCAGTTTAGCAGGGGCCCCCCTTGGGATCGGGGAGCTGTTTTTT. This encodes CASSLAGAPLGIGELFF.

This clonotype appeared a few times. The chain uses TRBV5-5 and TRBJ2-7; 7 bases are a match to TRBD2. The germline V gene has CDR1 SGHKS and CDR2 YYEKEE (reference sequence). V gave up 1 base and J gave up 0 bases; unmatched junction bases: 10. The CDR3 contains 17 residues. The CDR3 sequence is CASSLTGTKGRSYEQYF. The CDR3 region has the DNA TGTGCCAGCAGCTTGACCGGGACTAAGGGGCGCTCCTACGAGCAGTACTTC.

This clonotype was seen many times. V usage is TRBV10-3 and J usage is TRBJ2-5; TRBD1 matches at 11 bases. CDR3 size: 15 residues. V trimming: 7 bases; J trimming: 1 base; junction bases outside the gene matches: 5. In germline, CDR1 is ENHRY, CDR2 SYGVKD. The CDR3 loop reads CAINPGQGGQETQYF. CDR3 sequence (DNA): TGTGCCATCAATCCGGGACAGGGGGGCCAAGAGACCCAGTACTTC.

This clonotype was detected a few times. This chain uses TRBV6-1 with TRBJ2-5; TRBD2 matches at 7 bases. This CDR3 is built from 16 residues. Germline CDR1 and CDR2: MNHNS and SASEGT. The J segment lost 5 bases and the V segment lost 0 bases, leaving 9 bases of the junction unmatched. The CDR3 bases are TGTGCCAGCAGTGAAGCTTTGTGGGGGGGACGGGAGACCCAGTACTTC. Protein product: CASSEALWGGRETQYF.

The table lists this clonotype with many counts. In DNA form, the CDR3 reads TGCGCCAGCAGCCCCGGACAGCCCCAAGAGACCCAGTACTTC. This encodes CASSPGQPQETQYF. This chain connects TRBV5-1 to TRBJ2-5, with D maybe TRBD1 (6 bases). The length of the CDR3 is 14 residues. Germline CDR1 is SGHRS and CDR2 is YFSETQ. The V end lost 4 bases, the J end lost 1 base, and 11 bases lay between the germline ends.

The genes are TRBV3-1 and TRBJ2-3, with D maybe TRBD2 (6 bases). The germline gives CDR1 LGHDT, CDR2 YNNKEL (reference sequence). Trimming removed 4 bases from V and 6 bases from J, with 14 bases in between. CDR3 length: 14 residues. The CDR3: CASSPSRLVDTQYF. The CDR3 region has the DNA TGTGCCAGCAGCCCCTCCCGACTAGTCGATACGCAGTATTTT.

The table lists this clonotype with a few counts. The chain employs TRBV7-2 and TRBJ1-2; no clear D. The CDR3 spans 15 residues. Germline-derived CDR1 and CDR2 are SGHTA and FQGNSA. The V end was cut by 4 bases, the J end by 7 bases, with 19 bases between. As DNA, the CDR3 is TGTGCCAGCAGCTCAGAGAGATGGGGTGTCGGTGGCTACACCTTC. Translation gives CASSSERWGVGGYTF.

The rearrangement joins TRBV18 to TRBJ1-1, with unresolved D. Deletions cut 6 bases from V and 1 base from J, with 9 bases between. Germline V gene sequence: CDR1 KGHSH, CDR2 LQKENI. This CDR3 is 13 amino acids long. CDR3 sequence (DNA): TGTGCCAGCTCCCAAACTAAGAACACTGAAGCTTTCTTT. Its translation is CASSQTKNTEAFF. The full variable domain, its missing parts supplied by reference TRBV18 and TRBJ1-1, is NAGVMQNPRHLVRRRGQEARLRCSPMKGHSHVYWYRQLPEEGLKFMVYLQKENIIDESGMPKERFSAEFPKEGPSILRIQQVVRGDSAAYFCASSQTKNTEAFFGQGTRLTVV.

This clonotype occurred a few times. The CDR3: CSARASGRAVETQYF. CDR3 nucleotide sequence: TGCAGTGCTAGAGCTAGCGGGAGGGCCGTGGAGACCCAGTACTTC. The chain has TRBV20-1 and TRBJ2-5; 12 nucleotides agree with TRBD2. V shed 1 base, J shed 5 bases, and the junction held 5 bases outside the gene matches. Germline CDR1 and CDR2: DFQATT and SNEGSKA (reference sequence). This CDR3 has 15 amino acids.

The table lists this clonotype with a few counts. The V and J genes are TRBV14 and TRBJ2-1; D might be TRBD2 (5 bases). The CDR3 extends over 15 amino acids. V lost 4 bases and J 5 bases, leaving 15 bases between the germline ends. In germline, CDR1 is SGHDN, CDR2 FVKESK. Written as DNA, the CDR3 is TGTGCCAGCAGCCCACTCCGGCGGGTTAACAATGAGCAGTTCTTC. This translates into CASSPLRRVNNEQFF.

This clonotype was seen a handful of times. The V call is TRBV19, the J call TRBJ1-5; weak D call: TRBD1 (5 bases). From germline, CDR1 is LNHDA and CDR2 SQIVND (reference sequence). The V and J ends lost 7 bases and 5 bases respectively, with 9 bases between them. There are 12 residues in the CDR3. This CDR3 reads CASTVGDQPQHF. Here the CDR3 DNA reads TGTGCCAGTACTGTGGGGGATCAGCCCCAGCATTTT.

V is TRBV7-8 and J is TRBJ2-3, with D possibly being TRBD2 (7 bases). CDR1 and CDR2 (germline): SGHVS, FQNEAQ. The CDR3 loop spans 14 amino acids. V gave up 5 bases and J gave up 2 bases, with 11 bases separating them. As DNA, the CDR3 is TGTGCCAGCAGCCCCGGGGGGCTCACAGATACGCAGTATTTT. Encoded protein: CASSPGGLTDTQYF.